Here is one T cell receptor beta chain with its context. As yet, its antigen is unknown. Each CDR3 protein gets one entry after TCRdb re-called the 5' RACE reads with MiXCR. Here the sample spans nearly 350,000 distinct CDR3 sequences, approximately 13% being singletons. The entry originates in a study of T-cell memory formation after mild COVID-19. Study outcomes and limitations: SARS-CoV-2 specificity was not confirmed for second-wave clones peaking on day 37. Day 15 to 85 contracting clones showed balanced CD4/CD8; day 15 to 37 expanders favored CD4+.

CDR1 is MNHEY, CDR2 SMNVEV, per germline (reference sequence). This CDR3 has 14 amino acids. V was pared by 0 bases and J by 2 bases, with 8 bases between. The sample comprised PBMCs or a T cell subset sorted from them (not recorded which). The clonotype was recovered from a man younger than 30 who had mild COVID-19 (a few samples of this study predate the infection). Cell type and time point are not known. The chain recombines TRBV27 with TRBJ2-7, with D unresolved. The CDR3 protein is CASSLSGFPYEQYF. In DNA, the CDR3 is TGTGCCAGCAGTTTATCTGGATTTCCCTACGAGCAGTACTTC.